This T cell receptor (beta chain) was retrieved from a study of cytomegalovirus exposure and HLA in healthy donors. Whole-study results and caveats: An analysis was carried out at a later point. It showed that HLA-associated TCR beta chains were more clonally expanded than equally common non-associated chains. It was reportedly the case that the classifier diagnosed cytomegalovirus status with high specificity and sensitivity.

The PCR employed 60 Vbeta primers together with 13 Jbeta primers. The repertoire was sequenced with immunoSEQ multiplex PCR; TCRdb's copy has only in-frame clones and lacks some. The sample includes around 150,000 clones, around four fifths of them seen just once. For this clone: Its target is unknown.

V shed 6 bases and J shed 10 bases, with 15 bases lying between them. The CDR3 extends over 12 amino acids. Germline assignment: CDR1 MNHEY and CDR2 SMNVEV (reference sequence). The chain is built from TRBV27 and TRBJ1-1; D unclear. The sequenced sample was PBMCs. This clonotype originated in a male donor in good health and CMV-seropositive. The CDR3 here is CASSIPPGGAFF. CDR3 DNA: TGTGCCAGCAGCATCCCCCCGGGTGGAGCTTTCTTT.